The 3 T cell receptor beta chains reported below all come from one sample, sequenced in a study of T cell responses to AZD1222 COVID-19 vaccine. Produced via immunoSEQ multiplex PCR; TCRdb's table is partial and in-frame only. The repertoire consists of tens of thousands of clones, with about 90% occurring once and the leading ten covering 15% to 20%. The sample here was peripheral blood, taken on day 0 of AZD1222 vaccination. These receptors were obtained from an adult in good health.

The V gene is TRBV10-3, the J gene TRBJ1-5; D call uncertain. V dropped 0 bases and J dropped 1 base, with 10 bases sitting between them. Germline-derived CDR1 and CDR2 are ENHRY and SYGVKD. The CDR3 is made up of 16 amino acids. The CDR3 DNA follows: TGTGCCATCAGTGAGTCGATGGACGGAAGCAATCAGCCCCAGCATTTT. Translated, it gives CAISESMDGSNQPQHF.

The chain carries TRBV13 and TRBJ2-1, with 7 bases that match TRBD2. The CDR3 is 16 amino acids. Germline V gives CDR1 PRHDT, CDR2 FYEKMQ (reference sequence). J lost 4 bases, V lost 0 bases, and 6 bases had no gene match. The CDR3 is CASSLGGPREYNEQFF. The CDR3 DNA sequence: TGTGCCAGCAGCTTAGGGGGGCCGCGGGAGTACAATGAGCAGTTCTTC.

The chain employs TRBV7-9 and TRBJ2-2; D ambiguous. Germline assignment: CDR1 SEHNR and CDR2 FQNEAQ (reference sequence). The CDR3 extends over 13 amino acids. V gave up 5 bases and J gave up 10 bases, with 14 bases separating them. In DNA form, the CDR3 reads TGTGCCAGCAGCCCCGGAACCACCTCGGAGCTGTTTTTT. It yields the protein CASSPGTTSELFF. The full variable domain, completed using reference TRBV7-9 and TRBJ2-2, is DTGVSQNPRHKITKRGQNVTFRCDPISEHNRLYWYRQTLGQGPEFLTYFQNEAQLEKSRLLSDRFSAERPKGSFSTLEIQRTEQGDSAMYLCASSPGTTSELFFGEGSRLTVL.